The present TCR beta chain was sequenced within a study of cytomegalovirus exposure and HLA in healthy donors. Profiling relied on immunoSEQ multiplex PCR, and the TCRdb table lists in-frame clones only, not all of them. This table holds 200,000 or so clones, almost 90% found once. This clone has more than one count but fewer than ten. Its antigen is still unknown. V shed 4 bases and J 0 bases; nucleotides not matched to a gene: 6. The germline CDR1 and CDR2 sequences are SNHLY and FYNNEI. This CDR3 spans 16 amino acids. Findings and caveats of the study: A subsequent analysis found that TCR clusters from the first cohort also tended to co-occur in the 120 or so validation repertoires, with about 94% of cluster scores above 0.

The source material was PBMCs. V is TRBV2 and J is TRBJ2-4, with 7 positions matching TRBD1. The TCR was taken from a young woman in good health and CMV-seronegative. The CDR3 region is CASSVQGDIAKNIQYF. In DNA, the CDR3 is TGTGCCAGCAGTGTCCAGGGGGACATAGCCAAAAACATTCAGTACTTC.